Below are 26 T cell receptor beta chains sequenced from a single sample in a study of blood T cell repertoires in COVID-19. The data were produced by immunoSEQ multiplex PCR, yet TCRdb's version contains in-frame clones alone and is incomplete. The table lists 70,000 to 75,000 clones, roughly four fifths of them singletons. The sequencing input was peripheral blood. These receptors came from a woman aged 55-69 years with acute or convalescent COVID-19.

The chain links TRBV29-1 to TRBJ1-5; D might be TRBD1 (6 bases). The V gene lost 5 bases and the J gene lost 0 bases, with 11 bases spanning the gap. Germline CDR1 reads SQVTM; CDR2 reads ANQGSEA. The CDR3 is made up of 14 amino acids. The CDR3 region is CSVSTGFSNQPQHF. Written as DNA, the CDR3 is TGCAGCGTTTCTACAGGGTTTAGCAATCAGCCCCAGCATTTT.

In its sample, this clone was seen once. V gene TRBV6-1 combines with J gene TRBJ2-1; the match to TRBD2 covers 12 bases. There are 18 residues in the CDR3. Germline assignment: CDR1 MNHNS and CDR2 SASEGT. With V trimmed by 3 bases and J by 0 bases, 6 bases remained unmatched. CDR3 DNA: TGTGCCAGCAGTGATAGGGGACTAGCGGGTTCCTCCTACAATGAGCAGTTCTTC. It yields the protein CASSDRGLAGSSYNEQFF.

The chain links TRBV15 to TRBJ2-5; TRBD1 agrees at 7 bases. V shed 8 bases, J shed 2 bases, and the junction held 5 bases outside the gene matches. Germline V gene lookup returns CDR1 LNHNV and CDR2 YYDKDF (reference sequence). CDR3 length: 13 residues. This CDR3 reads CATRQQGQETQYF. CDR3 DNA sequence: TGTGCCACCCGACAACAGGGGCAAGAGACCCAGTACTTC.

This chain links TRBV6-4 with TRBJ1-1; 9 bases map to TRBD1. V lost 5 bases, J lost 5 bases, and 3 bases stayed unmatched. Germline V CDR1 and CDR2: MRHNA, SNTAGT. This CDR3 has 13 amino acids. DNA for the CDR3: TGTGCCAGCAGTTTGGACAGGGGAACTGAAGCTTTCTTT. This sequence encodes CASSLDRGTEAFF.

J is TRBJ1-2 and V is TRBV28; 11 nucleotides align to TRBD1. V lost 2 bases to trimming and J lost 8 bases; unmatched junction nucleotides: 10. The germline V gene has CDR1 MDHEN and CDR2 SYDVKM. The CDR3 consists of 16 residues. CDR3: CASSLLGTGGALGYTF. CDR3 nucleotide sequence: TGTGCCAGCAGTTTACTAGGGACAGGGGGGGCTTTGGGCTACACCTTC.

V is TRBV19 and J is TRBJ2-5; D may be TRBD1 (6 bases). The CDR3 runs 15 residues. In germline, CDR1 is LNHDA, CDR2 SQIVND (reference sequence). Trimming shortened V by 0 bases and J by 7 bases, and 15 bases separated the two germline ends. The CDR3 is CASSIDTRARGTQYF. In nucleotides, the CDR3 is TGTGCCAGTAGTATAGATACTAGGGCCAGGGGGACCCAGTACTTC.

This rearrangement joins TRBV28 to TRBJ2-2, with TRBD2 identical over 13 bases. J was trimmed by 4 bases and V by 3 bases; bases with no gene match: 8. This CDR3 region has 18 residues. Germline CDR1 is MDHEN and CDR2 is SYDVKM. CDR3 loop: CASSLQLRTSGSTGELFF. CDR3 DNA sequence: TGTGCCAGCAGTTTGCAACTCCGGACTAGCGGGAGCACCGGGGAGCTGTTTTTT.

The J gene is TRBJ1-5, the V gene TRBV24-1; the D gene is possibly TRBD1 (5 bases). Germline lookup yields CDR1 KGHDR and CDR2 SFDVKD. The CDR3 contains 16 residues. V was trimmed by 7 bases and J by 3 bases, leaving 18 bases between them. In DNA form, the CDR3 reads TGTGCCACCAGGTCCCGGGGGGGACTGGACAATCAGCCCCAGCATTTT. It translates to CATRSRGGLDNQPQHF.

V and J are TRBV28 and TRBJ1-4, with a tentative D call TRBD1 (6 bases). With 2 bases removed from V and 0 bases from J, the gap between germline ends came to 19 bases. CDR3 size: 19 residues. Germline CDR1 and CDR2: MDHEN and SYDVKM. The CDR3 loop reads CASSLLSGGQPTTNEKLFF. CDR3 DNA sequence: TGTGCCAGCAGTTTACTTTCTGGGGGACAACCGACAACTAATGAAAAACTGTTTTTT. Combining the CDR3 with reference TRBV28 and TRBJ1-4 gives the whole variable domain DVKVTQSSRYLVKRTGEKVFLECVQDMDHENMFWYRQDPGLGLRLIYFSYDVKMKEKGDIPEGYSVSREKKERFSLILESASTNQTSMYLCASSLLSGGQPTTNEKLFFGSGTQLSVL.

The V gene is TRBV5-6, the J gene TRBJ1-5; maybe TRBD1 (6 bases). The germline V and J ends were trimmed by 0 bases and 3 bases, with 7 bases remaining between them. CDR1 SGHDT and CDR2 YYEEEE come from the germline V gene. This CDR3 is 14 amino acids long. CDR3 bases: TGTGCCAGCAGCTTGGGACAGGCCAATCAGCCCCAGCATTTT. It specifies CASSLGQANQPQHF.

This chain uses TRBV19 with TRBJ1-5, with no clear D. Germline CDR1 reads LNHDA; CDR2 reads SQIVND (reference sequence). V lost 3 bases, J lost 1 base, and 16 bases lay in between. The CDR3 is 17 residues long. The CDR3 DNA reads TGTGCCAGTAGTATTAAGAAGGCTAGTGCCAGCAATCAGCCCCAGCATTTT. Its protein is CASSIKKASASNQPQHF.

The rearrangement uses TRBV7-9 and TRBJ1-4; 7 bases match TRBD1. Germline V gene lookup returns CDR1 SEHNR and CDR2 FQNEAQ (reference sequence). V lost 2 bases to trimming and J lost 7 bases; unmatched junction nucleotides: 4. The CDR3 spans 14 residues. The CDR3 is CASSLRQGREKLFF. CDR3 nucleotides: TGTGCCAGCAGCTTACGACAGGGACGTGAAAAACTGTTTTTT.

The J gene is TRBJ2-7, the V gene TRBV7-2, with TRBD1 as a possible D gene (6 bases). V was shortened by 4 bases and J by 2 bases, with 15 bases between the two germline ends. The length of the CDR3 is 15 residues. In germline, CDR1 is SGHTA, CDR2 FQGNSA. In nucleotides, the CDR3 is TGTGCCAGCAGCTACCAGGGGACCCGAACCTACGAGCAGTACTTC. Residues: CASSYQGTRTYEQYF.

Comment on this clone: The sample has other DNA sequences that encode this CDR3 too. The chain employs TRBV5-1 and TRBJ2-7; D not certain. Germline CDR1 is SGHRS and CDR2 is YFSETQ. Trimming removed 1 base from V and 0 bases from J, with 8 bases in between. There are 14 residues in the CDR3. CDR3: CASSLSGISYEQYF. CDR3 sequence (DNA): TGCGCCAGCAGCTTGAGTGGCATCTCCTACGAGCAGTACTTC.

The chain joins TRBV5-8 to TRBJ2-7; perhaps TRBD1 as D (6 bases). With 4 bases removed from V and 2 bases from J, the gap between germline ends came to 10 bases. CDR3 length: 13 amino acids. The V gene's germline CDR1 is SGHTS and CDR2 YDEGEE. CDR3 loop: CASSHGGTYEQYF. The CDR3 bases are TGTGCCAGCAGCCATGGGGGCACCTACGAGCAGTACTTC.

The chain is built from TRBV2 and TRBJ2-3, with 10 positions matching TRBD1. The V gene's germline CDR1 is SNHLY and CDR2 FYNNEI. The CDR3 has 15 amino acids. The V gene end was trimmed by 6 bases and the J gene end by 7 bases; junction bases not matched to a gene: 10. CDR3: CASSADRGQRNTQYF. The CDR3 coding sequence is TGTGCCAGCAGCGCCGACAGGGGGCAAAGGAATACGCAGTATTTT.

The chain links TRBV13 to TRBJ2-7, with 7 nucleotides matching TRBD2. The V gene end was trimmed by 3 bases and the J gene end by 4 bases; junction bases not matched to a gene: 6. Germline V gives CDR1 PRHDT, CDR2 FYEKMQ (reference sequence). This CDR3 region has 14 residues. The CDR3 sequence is CASSLRGSRYEQYF. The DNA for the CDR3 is TGTGCCAGCAGCTTGCGGGGGTCGCGGTACGAGCAGTACTTC.

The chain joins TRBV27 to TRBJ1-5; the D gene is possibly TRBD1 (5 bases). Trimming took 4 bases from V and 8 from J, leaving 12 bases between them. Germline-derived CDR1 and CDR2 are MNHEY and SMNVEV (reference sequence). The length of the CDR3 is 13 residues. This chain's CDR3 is CASSWSGREPQHF. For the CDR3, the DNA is TGTGCCAGCAGTTGGTCAGGGAGGGAGCCCCAGCATTTT.

The CDR3 here is CASSAREGQTGELFF. For the CDR3, the DNA is TGTGCCAGCAGCGCCCGGGAGGGCCAAACCGGGGAGCTGTTTTTT. J is TRBJ2-2 and V is TRBV7-3; 8 bases match TRBD2. Unmatched junction bases numbered 7, after V lost 5 bases and J lost 5 bases. The CDR3 length is 15 residues. The germline gives CDR1 SGHTA, CDR2 FQGTGA.

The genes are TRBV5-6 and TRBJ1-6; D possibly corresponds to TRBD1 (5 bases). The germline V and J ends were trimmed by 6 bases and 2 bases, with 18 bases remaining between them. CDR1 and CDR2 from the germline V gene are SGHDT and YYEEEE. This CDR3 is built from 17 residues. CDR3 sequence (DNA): TGTGCCAGCAATAAGGTGGGGCAAGGGACCTATAATTCACCCCTCCACTTT. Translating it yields CASNKVGQGTYNSPLHF.

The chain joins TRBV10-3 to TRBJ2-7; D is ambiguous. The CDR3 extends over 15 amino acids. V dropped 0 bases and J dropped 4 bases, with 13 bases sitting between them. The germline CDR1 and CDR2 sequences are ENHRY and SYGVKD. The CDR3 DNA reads TGTGCCATCAGTGAGTCGATCCGGGTTGGGTACGAGCAGTACTTC. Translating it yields CAISESIRVGYEQYF.

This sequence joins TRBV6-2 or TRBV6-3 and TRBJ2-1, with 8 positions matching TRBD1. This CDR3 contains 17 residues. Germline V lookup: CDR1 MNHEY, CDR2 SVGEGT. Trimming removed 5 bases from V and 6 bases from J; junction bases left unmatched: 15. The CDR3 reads CASSIPRQGKSSNEQFF. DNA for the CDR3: TGTGCCAGCAGTATCCCTCGACAGGGGAAGAGCTCCAATGAGCAGTTCTTC.

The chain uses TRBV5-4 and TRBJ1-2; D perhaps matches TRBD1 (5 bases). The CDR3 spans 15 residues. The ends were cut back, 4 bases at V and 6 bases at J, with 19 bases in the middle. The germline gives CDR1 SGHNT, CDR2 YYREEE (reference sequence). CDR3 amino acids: CASSPGGRGANGYTF. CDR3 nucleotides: TGTGCCAGCAGCCCCGGGGGACGGGGAGCAAATGGCTACACCTTC.

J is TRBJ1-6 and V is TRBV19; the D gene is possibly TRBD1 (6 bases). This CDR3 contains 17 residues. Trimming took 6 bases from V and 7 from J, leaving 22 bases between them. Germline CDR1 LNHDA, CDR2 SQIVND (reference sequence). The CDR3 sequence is CASRENGGASQNSPLHF. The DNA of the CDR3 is TGTGCCAGTAGAGAAAATGGGGGCGCGAGTCAAAATTCACCCCTCCACTTT.

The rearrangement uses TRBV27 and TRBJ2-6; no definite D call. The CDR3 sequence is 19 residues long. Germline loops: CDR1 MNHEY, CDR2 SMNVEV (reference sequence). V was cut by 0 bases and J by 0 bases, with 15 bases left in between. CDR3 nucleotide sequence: TGTGCCAGCAGTTTATCGGGTCTAGAGTATCCCTCTGGGGCCAACGTCCTGACTTTC. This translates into CASSLSGLEYPSGANVLTF.

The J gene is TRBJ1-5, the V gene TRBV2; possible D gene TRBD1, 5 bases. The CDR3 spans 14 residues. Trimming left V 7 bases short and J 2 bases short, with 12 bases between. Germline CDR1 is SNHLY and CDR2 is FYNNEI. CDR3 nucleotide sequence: TGTGCCAGCAATGCGGGGGAGGGCAATCAGCCCCAGCATTTT. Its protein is CASNAGEGNQPQHF.